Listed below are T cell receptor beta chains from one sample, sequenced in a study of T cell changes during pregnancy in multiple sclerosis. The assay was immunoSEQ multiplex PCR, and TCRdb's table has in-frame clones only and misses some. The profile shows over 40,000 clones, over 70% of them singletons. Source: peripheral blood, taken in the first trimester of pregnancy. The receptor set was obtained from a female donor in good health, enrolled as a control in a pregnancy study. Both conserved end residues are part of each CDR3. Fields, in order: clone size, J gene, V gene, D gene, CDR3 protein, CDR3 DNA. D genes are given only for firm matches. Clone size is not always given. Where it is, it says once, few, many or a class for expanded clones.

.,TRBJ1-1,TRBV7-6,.,CASSFKGLNTEAFF,TGTGCCAGCAGCTTTAAGGGGCTGAACACTGAAGCTTTCTTT
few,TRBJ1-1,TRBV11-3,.,CASTPGAFF,TGTGCCTCCACCCCGGGAGCTTTCTTT
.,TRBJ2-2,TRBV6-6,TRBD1,CASGDRGDTGELFF,TGTGCCAGCGGAGACAGGGGCGACACCGGGGAGCTGTTTTTT
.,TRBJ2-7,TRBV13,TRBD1,CASSSISTGSESSYEQYF,TGTGCCAGCAGCTCAATATCGACAGGGAGCGAGAGCTCCTACGAGCAGTACTTC
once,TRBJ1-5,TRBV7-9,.,CASSSQLTQGNQPQHF,TGTGCCAGCAGCTCCCAACTCACCCAGGGCAATCAGCCCCAGCATTTT
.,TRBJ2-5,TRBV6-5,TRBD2,CASSPEREETQYF,TGTGCCAGCAGCCCAGAGCGGGAGGAGACCCAGTACTTC
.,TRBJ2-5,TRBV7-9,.,CATLEAGKETQYF,TGTGCCACCCTCGAGGCGGGAAAAGAGACCCAGTACTTC
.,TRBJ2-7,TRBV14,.,CASSLAAGFLNEQYF,TGTGCCAGCAGCCTGGCGGCGGGTTTTCTCAACGAGCAGTACTTC
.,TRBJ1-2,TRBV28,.,CASSLYGVNYGYTF,TGTGCCAGCAGTTTATACGGGGTTAACTATGGCTACACCTTC
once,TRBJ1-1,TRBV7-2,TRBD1,CASSPRTGMNTEAFF,TGTGCCAGCAGCCCAAGGACAGGGATGAACACTGAAGCTTTCTTT
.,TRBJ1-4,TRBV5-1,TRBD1,CASSLRQGGTNEKLFF,TGCGCCAGCAGCCTGCGACAGGGTGGAACTAATGAAAAACTGTTTTTT
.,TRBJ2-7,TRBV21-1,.,CASGSTGTAPYEQYF,TGTGCCAGCGGGAGTACCGGGACAGCCCCCTACGAGCAGTACTTC
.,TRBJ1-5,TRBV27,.,CASSLSFLGDQPQHF,TGTGCCAGCAGTTTATCTTTCCTCGGGGATCAGCCCCAGCATTTT
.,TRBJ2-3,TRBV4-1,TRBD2,CASSPLAGSTDTQYF,TGCGCCAGCAGCCCCTTAGCGGGGAGCACAGATACGCAGTATTTT
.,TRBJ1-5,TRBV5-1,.,CASSPSRVSNQPQHF,TGCGCCAGCAGCCCTTCGAGGGTTAGCAATCAGCCCCAGCATTTT
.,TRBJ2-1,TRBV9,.,CASNNEGPYNEQFF,TGTGCATCAAACAACGAGGGCCCCTACAATGAGCAGTTCTTC
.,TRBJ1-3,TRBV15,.,CATSVRGGNTIYF,TGTGCCACCAGCGTCCGAGGCGGAAACACCATATATTTT
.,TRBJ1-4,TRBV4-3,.,CASSQVFLGDGRTNEKLFF,TGCGCCAGCAGCCAAGTATTTTTAGGGGACGGGAGAACTAATGAAAAACTGTTTTTT
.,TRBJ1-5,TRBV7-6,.,CASSSRTGEPQHF,TGTGCCAGCAGCTCCCGGACCGGGGAGCCCCAGCATTTT
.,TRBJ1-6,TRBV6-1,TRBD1,CASSERQGNSPLHF,TGTGCCAGCAGTGAGAGACAGGGAAATTCACCCCTCCACTTT
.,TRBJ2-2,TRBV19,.,CASSIGAGRANTGELFF,TGTGCCAGTAGTATAGGGGCAGGCCGCGCGAACACCGGGGAGCTGTTTTTT
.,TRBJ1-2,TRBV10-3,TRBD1,CAISRDREHYGYTF,TGTGCCATCAGCCGGGACAGGGAACACTATGGCTACACCTTC
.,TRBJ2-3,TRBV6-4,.,CASSDTVAGTDTQYF,TGTGCCAGCAGTGACACGGTAGCGGGCACAGATACGCAGTATTTT
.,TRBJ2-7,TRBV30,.,CAWRGLPNYEQYF,TGTGCCTGGAGGGGACTTCCCAACTACGAGCAGTACTTC
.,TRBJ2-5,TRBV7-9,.,CASSRPGRETQYF,TGTGCCAGCAGCCGCCCGGGTCGGGAGACCCAGTACTTC
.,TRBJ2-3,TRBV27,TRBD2,CASSLSAGGGIDTQYF,TGTGCCAGCAGTTTATCGGCGGGAGGTGGGATAGATACGCAGTATTTT
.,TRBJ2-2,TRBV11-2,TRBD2,CASSPSLAGGNTGELFF,TGTGCCAGCAGCCCCTCTTTAGCGGGAGGGAACACCGGGGAGCTGTTTTTT
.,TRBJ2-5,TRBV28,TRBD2,CASTLLAGQGTQYF,TGTGCCAGCACTTTACTAGCGGGCCAAGGTACCCAGTACTTC
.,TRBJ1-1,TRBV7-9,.,CASRLNRAEAFF,TGTGCCAGCAGACTTAATCGTGCTGAAGCTTTCTTT
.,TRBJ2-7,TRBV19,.,CASSGAGGAYEQYF,TGTGCCAGTAGCGGGGCAGGAGGGGCCTACGAGCAGTACTTC
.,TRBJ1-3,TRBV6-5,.,CAIMARVAAGNTIYF,TGTGCCATCATGGCCCGGGTAGCTGCTGGAAACACCATATATTTT
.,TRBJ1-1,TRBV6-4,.,CASSVDRNYEAFF,TGTGCCAGCAGTGTAGACAGGAACTATGAAGCTTTCTTT
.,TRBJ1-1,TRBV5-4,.,CASSLGSRVLMNTEAFF,TGTGCCAGCAGCTTGGGGTCCCGGGTTCTAATGAACACTGAAGCTTTCTTT
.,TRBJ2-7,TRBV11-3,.,CASSYPTVANYEQYF,TGTGCCAGCAGCTATCCAACGGTAGCGAACTACGAGCAGTACTTC
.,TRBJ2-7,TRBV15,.,CATSRATGSSYEQYF,TGTGCCACCAGCAGAGCTACAGGGAGCTCCTACGAGCAGTACTTC
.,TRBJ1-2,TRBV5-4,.,CASTSAGTDVYGYTF,TGTGCCAGTACGTCGGCAGGAACCGATGTCTATGGCTACACCTTC
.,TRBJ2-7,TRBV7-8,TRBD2,CASSSGGGFSYEQYF,TGTGCCAGCAGCTCCGGGGGGGGGTTCTCATACGAGCAGTACTTC